This T cell receptor (beta chain) originates from a study of blood T cell repertoires in COVID-19. Study-level information: T cells, B-cell-depleted T cells, or PBMCs supplied cDNA or gDNA.

V lost 0 bases and J 1 base, leaving 11 bases between the germline ends. Germline-derived CDR1 and CDR2 are LGHDT and YNNKEL (reference sequence). This CDR3 is 16 amino acids long. Under the authors' procedure: Reference gene primers were amplified, and this amplification served to estimate nucleated cell counts. Data came from immunoSEQ multiplex PCR; TCRdb stores just in-frame clones and leaves some out. From that table come the V and J calls and clone size; the DNA was used to work out D and trimming. The sample records roughly 220,000 clones, more than 75% being singletons. The clonotype comes from a man in his fifties or sixties with acute or convalescent COVID-19. The sequenced material came from peripheral blood. V and J are TRBV3-1 (or the pseudogene TRBV3-2) and TRBJ2-3, with D unresolved. CDR3 region: CASSQDLALGTDTQYF. The CDR3 nucleotides read TGTGCCAGCAGCCAAGATCTTGCGTTGGGCACAGATACGCAGTATTTT.